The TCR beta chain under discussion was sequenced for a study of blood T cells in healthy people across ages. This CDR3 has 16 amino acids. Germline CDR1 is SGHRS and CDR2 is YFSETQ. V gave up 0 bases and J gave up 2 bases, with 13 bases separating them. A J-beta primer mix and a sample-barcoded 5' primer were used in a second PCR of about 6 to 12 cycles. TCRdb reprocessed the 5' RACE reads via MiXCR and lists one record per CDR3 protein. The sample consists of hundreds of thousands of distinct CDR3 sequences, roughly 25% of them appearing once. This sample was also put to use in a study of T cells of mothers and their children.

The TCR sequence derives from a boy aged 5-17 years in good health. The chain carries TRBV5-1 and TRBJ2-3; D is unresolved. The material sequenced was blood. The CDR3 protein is CASSLAADLTTDTQYF. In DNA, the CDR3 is TGCGCCAGCAGCTTGGCCGCGGACCTTACCACAGATACGCAGTATTTT.